The present TCR beta chain was sequenced within a study of blood T cell repertoires in COVID-19 (TCRdb year 2020). For context, the study as a whole: Collaborator samples came from the United States, Italy and Spain and covered acute and convalescent phases of COVID-19. A freely available public database, intended as a resource for researchers studying the immune response to SARS-CoV-2, is where the repertoires were released. HLA class I and class II types, where available, came from metadata supplied by the sample provider rather than from assay-based typing. The material from the prospective study consisted of cDNA or gDNA derived from T cells, B-cell-depleted T cells, or PBMCs. A de-identified subject ID, COVID-19 status, age in years and sex were almost always included in the sample metadata. The samples were drawn from two sources: the first 160 participants of the ongoing ImmuneRACE study, and 1,000 to 1,500 subjects contributed by 6 global collaborators. Deeply sampled blood TCRbeta repertoires from subjects exposed to, actively infected with, or recovered from COVID-19 were included in the dataset. The study at large found these results: The amount of clinical and demographic metadata varied by source and participant and was provided uncurated.

Collaborating institutions collected whole blood in K2EDTA tubes following their own protocols. For TCRbeta analysis, collaborator samples were shipped as frozen whole blood, as isolated PBMCs, or as DNA extracted from either sample type. The immunoSEQ Assay, a bias-controlled multiplex PCR, was used to amplify TCRbeta CDR3 regions from genomic DNA. The original pipeline was this. The number of nucleated cells in each sample was estimated by amplification of reference gene primers within the assay. To quantify the absolute abundance of each unique TCRbeta CDR3 rearrangement, sequence reads were collapsed and filtered. For each sample, productive Simpson clonality was calculated as the square root of Simpson's diversity index over productive rearrangements. TCRdb's version of the immuneACCESS table is confined to in-frame rearrangements and falls short of the full clone set. An unresolved V gene accounts for under half of the shortfall where checked; the remainder is of unknown origin. V and J calls and clone size follow that table, whereas D and trimming were derived from the DNA. The sample yields 75,000 to 95,000 clones; roughly 88% were counted once. The top ten constitute around 3% of the sample.

As concerns this clone: This receptor's antigen is unknown. No base quality values were provided; no much bigger clone lies one nucleotide off.

The germline V end is reduced by 6 bases and the J end by 5 bases; junction bases left unmatched: 11. The CDR3, cysteine through phenylalanine, is 16 amino acids long. Only the CDR3 DNA stays, 48 bases, in frame from base 1. In the germline V gene, CDR1 corresponds to KGHSH and CDR2 to LQKENI. This chain joins TRBV18 to TRBJ2-2, with 8 bases aligning to TRBD2. The sample comprised peripheral blood. This TCR was sampled from a woman of 80 years or more with acute or convalescent COVID-19. The DNA sequence follows: TGTGCCAGCTCCCTTGTAGGAGCGGGAGATACCGGGGAGCTGTTTTTT. Its coded protein is CASSLVGAGDTGELFF.